Below are 12 T cell receptor beta chains sequenced from a single sample in a study of T cells in Graves' hyperthyroidism and ophthalmopathy. RNA transcripts gave rise to amplified TCR beta CDR3 regions. An initial round of RT-PCR targeting the TCR CDR3 relied on the HTBI primer set. TCRdb reprocessed the multiplex PCR reads via MiXCR and lists one record per CDR3 protein. The repertoire holds a few hundred thousand distinct CDR3 sequences, with about 25% as singletons. Material for sequencing was blood. These receptors were collected from a man aged 50 to 60 with Graves' hyperthyroidism.

The chain links TRBV12-3 or TRBV12-4 to TRBJ2-4; D is undetermined. This CDR3 spans 14 amino acids. V was clipped by 5 bases and J by 0 bases, with 8 bases between them. CDR3 in amino acids: CASSGTRAKNIQYF. The CDR3, as DNA: TGTGCCAGCAGTGGCACCCGAGCCAAAAACATTCAGTACTTC.

The chain employs TRBV3-1 and TRBJ1-6; 7 bases match TRBD1. The CDR3 is 14 residues long. V was pared by 6 bases and J by 9 bases, with 8 bases of the junction left unmatched. Germline V lookup: CDR1 LGHDT, CDR2 YNNKEL (reference sequence). CDR3 sequence: CASSPDRDSSPLHF. The CDR3 DNA reads as TGTGCCAGCAGTCCTGACAGGGACTCTTCACCCCTCCACTTT. The entire variable domain, with the rest obtained from reference TRBV3-1 and TRBJ1-6, is as follows: DTAVSQTPKYLVTQMGNDKSIKCEQNLGHDTMYWYKQDSKKFLKIMFSYNNKELIINETVPNRFSPKSPDKAHLNLHINSLELGDSAVYFCASSPDRDSSPLHFGNGTRLTVT.

This chain links TRBV20-1 with TRBJ1-1; D is ambiguous. CDR3 length equals 12 residues. Germline loops: CDR1 DFQATT, CDR2 SNEGSKA (reference sequence). The ends were cut back, 5 bases at V and 0 bases at J, with 7 bases in the middle. In nucleotides, the CDR3 is TGCAGTGCTTCCAGTATGAACACTGAAGCTTTCTTT. As protein: CSASSMNTEAFF.

In its sample, this clonotype was seen a few times. This chain connects TRBV12-3 or TRBV12-4 to TRBJ2-1; 10 nucleotides match TRBD2. V lost 4 bases, J lost 6 bases, and 3 bases stayed unmatched. This CDR3 contains 14 residues. The CDR3 is CASSWTSGFNEQFF. In DNA, the CDR3 is TGTGCCAGCAGTTGGACTAGCGGTTTCAATGAGCAGTTCTTC.

This clonotype was detected a few times. The gene calls are TRBV5-1 and TRBJ1-2; perhaps TRBD1 as D (6 bases). Per germline, CDR1 SGHRS and CDR2 YFSETQ. The CDR3 totals 16 residues. Trimming stripped 0 bases from V and 4 bases from J, with 16 bases between. The CDR3 DNA sequence: TGCGCCAGCAGCTTGGAGGGACAAGATCTCCCCTATGGCTACACCTTC. Translated, it gives CASSLEGQDLPYGYTF.

This clonotype appeared a few times. The chain recombines TRBV6-1 with TRBJ2-1, with TRBD2 identical over 14 bases. The trim removed 6 bases at V and 9 bases at J, leaving 7 bases unmatched. CDR1 and CDR2 from the germline V gene are MNHNS and SASEGT. The CDR3 is made up of 15 amino acids. CDR3 sequence: CASRLTSGRAFEQFF. The CDR3 coding sequence is TGTGCCAGCAGACTGACTAGCGGGAGGGCCTTTGAGCAGTTCTTC.

V gene TRBV5-1 combines with J gene TRBJ2-2, with a weak D call TRBD2 (6 bases). CDR1 is SGHRS and CDR2 is YFSETQ in the germline V gene. CDR3 length: 15 amino acids. V was clipped by 2 bases and J by 6 bases, with 14 bases between them. The CDR3 is CASSFEGGFSGELFF. CDR3 DNA: TGCGCCAGCAGCTTCGAGGGAGGTTTTTCCGGGGAGCTGTTTTTT.

This clonotype was detected a few times. The rearrangement uses TRBV11-2 and TRBJ1-4; 10 bases are a match to TRBD1. The CDR3 is 13 residues long. From germline, CDR1 is SGHAT and CDR2 FQNNGV. V lost 5 bases and J lost 7; bases outside the gene matches: 1. The CDR3 sequence is CASSRDRGEKLFF. The CDR3 nucleotides read TGTGCCAGCAGCCGGGACAGGGGTGAAAAACTGTTTTTT.

The J gene is TRBJ1-3, the V gene TRBV20-1, with 7 bases identical to TRBD1. V gave up 6 bases and J gave up 3 bases; unmatched junction bases: 8. The CDR3 is 14 residues long. The germline V gene encodes CDR1 DFQATT and CDR2 SNEGSKA (reference sequence). CDR3 nucleotide sequence: TGCAGTGCCTATCGACAGGGCTTTGGAAACACCATATATTTT. Residues: CSAYRQGFGNTIYF.

This clonotype was observed a handful of times. The chain uses TRBV3-1 and TRBJ2-3; 10 nucleotides line up with TRBD2. CDR1 and CDR2 from the germline V gene are LGHDT and YNNKEL (reference sequence). The CDR3 extends over 16 amino acids. V lost 0 bases to trimming and J lost 4 bases; unmatched junction nucleotides: 4. The CDR3 here is CASSQEKAGGADTQYF. DNA for the CDR3: TGTGCCAGCAGCCAAGAGAAAGCGGGAGGGGCAGATACGCAGTATTTT.

V gene TRBV9 combines with J gene TRBJ1-4, with a weak D call TRBD1 (6 bases). Germline CDR1 and CDR2: SGDLS and YYNGEE. Trimming shortened V by 3 bases and J by 5 bases, and 14 bases separated the two germline ends. There are 15 residues in the CDR3. CDR3 sequence (DNA): TGTGCCAGCAGCGCCCGGACAGACCAGAATGAAAAACTGTTTTTT. This codes for CASSARTDQNEKLFF.

This clonotype has a count of ten or more. V and J are TRBV6-1 and TRBJ2-5; D ambiguous. Trimming removed 5 bases at V and 7 bases at J, with 14 bases between. Germline-derived CDR1 and CDR2 are MNHNS and SASEGT. This CDR3 is 13 amino acids long. CDR3 residues: CASSSPPLGTQYF. CDR3 nucleotides: TGTGCCAGCAGTTCCCCACCGCTTGGGACCCAGTACTTC.